This T cell receptor (beta chain) is from a study of technical replicates of blood from several donors. The germline CDR1 and CDR2 sequences are MDHEN and SYDVKM. CDR3 length: 15 residues. Germline trimming cut 2 bases from V and 5 bases from J; bases unmatched to any gene: 4. This table comes from immunoSEQ multiplex PCR, and its TCRdb copy is limited to in-frame clones, with some not included. The profile shows tens of thousands of clones, around 92% of them singletons. This chain joins TRBV28 and TRBJ2-5, with 11 bases aligning to TRBD2. The clonotype originates from a human donor in good health. The material sequenced was T cells isolated from PBMCs. This chain's CDR3 is CASSLTSGSRETQYF. Written as DNA, the CDR3 is TGTGCCAGCAGTTTAACTAGCGGGAGTCGGGAGACCCAGTACTTC. Together with reference TRBV28 and TRBJ2-5, the CDR3 gives the full variable domain: DVKVTQSSRYLVKRTGEKVFLECVQDMDHENMFWYRQDPGLGLRLIYFSYDVKMKEKGDIPEGYSVSREKKERFSLILESASTNQTSMYLCASSLTSGSRETQYFGPGTRLLVL.